This T cell receptor (beta chain) was observed in a study of blood T cell repertoires in COVID-19. Across the study: Specimens from acute and convalescent COVID-19 originated in the United States, Italy and Spain. T cells, B-cell-depleted T cells, or PBMCs provided the cDNA or gDNA that served as material.

Original analysis: Amplifying reference gene primers gave estimates of nucleated cell counts. Method: immunoSEQ multiplex PCR; TCRdb's copy keeps in-frame clones and lacks some. V, J and clone size are those of that table, while D and trimming were read from the DNA. The data hold roughly 260,000 clones, with roughly 86% observed a single time. In germline, CDR1 is SGHVS, CDR2 FNYEAQ. Trimming removed 4 bases from V and 7 bases from J; junction bases left unmatched: 15. The CDR3 loop spans 16 amino acids. This clonotype was sampled from a man aged 35 to 55 who had recovered from COVID-19. The sequencing input was peripheral blood. V gene TRBV7-6 combines with J gene TRBJ1-2; 7 bases match TRBD1. DNA for the CDR3: TGTGCCAGCAGCTCCGTGACAGGGACGACTATGGGTGGCTACACCTTC. Translated, it gives CASSSVTGTTMGGYTF.